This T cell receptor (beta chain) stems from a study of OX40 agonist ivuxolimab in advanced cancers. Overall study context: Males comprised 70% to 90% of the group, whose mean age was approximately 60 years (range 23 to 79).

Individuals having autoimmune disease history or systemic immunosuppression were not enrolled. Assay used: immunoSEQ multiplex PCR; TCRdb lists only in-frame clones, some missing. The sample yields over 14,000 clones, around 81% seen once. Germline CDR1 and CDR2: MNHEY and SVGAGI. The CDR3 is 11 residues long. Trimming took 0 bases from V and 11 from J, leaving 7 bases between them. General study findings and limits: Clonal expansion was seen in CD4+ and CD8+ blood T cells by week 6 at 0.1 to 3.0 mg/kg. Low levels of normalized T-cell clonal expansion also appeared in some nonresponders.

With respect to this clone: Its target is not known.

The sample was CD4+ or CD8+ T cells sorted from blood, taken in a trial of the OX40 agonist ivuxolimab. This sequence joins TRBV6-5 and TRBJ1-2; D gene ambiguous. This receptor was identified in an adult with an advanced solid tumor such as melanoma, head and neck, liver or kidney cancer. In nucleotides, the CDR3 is TGTGCCAGCAGTTACTCCTACGTATACACCTTC. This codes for CASSYSYVYTF.